The 5 T cell receptor beta chains reported below all come from one sample, sequenced in a study of blood T cells in healthy people across ages. Alongside a J-beta primer mix, a sample-barcoded 5' primer served in a second PCR lasting about 7 to 11 cycles. TCRdb reprocessed the 5' RACE reads with MiXCR, giving one entry per CDR3 protein. The data show about 1.6 million distinct CDR3 sequences, about 31% seen once. Sample: blood. These receptors all come from a woman in her 30s in good health.

This clonotype turned up a few times. The rearrangement links TRBV10-3 to TRBJ2-1; D is unresolved. In germline, CDR1 is ENHRY, CDR2 SYGVKD. V lost 6 bases, J lost 9 bases, and 9 bases lay in between. CDR3 length: 11 amino acids. CDR3 DNA: TGTGCCATCAGAGCTAGTAGTGAGCAGTTCTTC. Translating gives CAIRASSEQFF.

J is TRBJ2-7 and V is TRBV20-1; 14 nucleotides match TRBD2. Germline CDR1 and CDR2: DFQATT and SNEGSKA (reference sequence). V shed 0 bases, J shed 3 bases, and the junction held 10 bases outside the gene matches. The CDR3 loop spans 18 amino acids. The CDR3 DNA reads as TGCAGTGCTAGAGATTTGGGGACTAGCGGGAGATTTGGCTACGAGCAGTACTTC. Translation gives CSARDLGTSGRFGYEQYF.

There are a few counts of this clonotype. This sequence joins TRBV27 and TRBJ1-1, with D possibly TRBD1 on 5 matching bases. Germline V gene data show CDR1 as MNHEY and CDR2 as SMNVEV (reference sequence). The CDR3 has 16 residues. V was trimmed by 6 bases and J by 4 bases, leaving 21 bases between them. The DNA of the CDR3 is TGTGCCAGCAGCCTCAGAGCCGGGGCCTACCCCACTGAAGCTTTCTTT. Its translation: CASSLRAGAYPTEAFF.

The sample holds a few counts of this clonotype. The chain joins TRBV21-1 to TRBJ2-1; the table assigns TRBD1, which was not confirmed against the DNA. TRBV21-1 is given as a pseudogene. CDR3 length: 16 residues. CDR3: CASFRYRVGIFNEQFF. The DNA for the CDR3 is TGTGCCAGCTTCCGGTACAGGGTTGGTATCTTCAATGAGCAGTTCTTC.

The gene calls are TRBV7-9 and TRBJ2-7, with D perhaps matching TRBD1 or TRBD2 (5 bases each). Between the trimmed V and J ends, which lost 5 bases and 0 bases, there was a span of 17 bases. Germline CDR1 and CDR2: SEHNR and FQNEAQ (reference sequence). CDR3 length equals 16 residues. The CDR3 protein is CASSHGPGRSSYEQYF. Here the CDR3 DNA reads TGTGCCAGCAGCCACGGGCCGGGACGGAGCTCCTACGAGCAGTACTTC.